One sample yielded the 24 T cell receptor beta chains listed below, sequenced in a study of long-term antiretroviral therapy in people with HIV. Runs used v3.0 of the immunoSEQ assay and were done at survey level. Profiled with immunoSEQ multiplex PCR; TCRdb holds only in-frame clones, not every one. The sample lists around 29,000 clones; about 95% were seen once. This sample comprised unsorted PBMCs, obtained around 6 years after starting antiretroviral therapy. The receptor set was obtained from a man younger than 40 with HIV.

The CDR3 loop is CASMIENGEQYF. CDR3 nucleotides: TGTGCCAGCATGATCGAAAATGGCGAGCAGTACTTC. The chain uses TRBV28 and TRBJ2-7; unclear D gene. CDR3 length: 12 residues. Germline V gene data show CDR1 as MDHEN and CDR2 as SYDVKM. V lost 7 bases and J lost 6, with 13 bases in between. The entire variable domain, with the rest obtained from reference TRBV28 and TRBJ2-7, is as follows: DVKVTQSSRYLVKRTGEKVFLECVQDMDHENMFWYRQDPGLGLRLIYFSYDVKMKEKGDIPEGYSVSREKKERFSLILESASTNQTSMYLCASMIENGEQYFGPGTRLTVT.

The chain couples TRBV27 to TRBJ2-7; 7 nucleotides agree with TRBD1. CDR1 is MNHEY and CDR2 is SMNVEV in the germline V gene (reference sequence). With V trimmed by 5 bases and J by 2 bases, 6 bases remained unmatched. The CDR3 has 14 amino acids. CDR3 in amino acids: CASSELGQPYEQYF. For the CDR3, the DNA is TGTGCCAGCAGTGAACTGGGACAGCCCTACGAGCAGTACTTC.

This CDR3 reads CASSYLAGGTDTQYF. The CDR3 region has the DNA TGTGCCAGCAGTTACCTAGCGGGGGGGACAGATACGCAGTATTTT. The V call is TRBV6-6, the J call TRBJ2-3; TRBD2 agrees at 12 bases. CDR3 length: 15 residues. Germline loops: CDR1 MNHNY, CDR2 SVGAGI (reference sequence). The ends lost 2 bases at V and 3 bases at J; junction bases unmatched: 0.

This chain uses TRBV6-5 with TRBJ2-7; no reliable D call. CDR1 and CDR2 from the germline V gene are MNHEY and SVGAGI. The CDR3 consists of 14 residues. Trimming took 6 bases from V and 12 from J, leaving 24 bases between them. CDR3 DNA sequence: TGTGCCAGCAGCCGAGGACGTAACCTATTCAAGCGGTACTTC. As protein: CASSRGRNLFKRYF.

In its sample, this clone was seen once. This chain connects TRBV28 to TRBJ1-2; D not certain. The germline CDR1 and CDR2 sequences are MDHEN and SYDVKM. This CDR3 has 13 residues. Trimming pared 5 bases from V and 3 bases from J, leaving 10 bases between. CDR3 residues: CASSPRQYYGYTF. DNA of the CDR3: TGTGCCAGCAGTCCGCGACAATACTATGGCTACACCTTC.

This clone appeared a single time. The junction and the germline gene differ at one end; a read error may be behind it. V is TRBV5-1 and J is TRBJ1-5; 10 nucleotides align to TRBD1. The CDR3 has 16 residues. Germline V gene lookup returns CDR1 SGHRS and CDR2 YFSETQ. The DNA for the CDR3 is TGCGCCAGCAGCGAGGGAGCGGGACAGGGGAATCAGCACCAGCATTTT. Residues: CASSEGAGQGNQHQHF. Combining the CDR3 with reference TRBV5-1 and TRBJ1-5 gives the whole variable domain KAGVTQTPRYLIKTRGQQVTLSCSPISGHRSVSWYQQTPGQGLQFLFEYFSETQRNKGNFPGRFSGRQFSNSRSEMNVSTLELGDSALYLCASSEGAGQGNQHQHFGDGTRLSIL.

The DNA of the CDR3 is TGTGCCATCAGTGAGTCGGCCGTAACACGTCAACTTCAGTACTTC. It codes for CAISESAVTRQLQYF. This chain uses TRBV10-3 with TRBJ2-4; D gene uncertain. Germline V gene sequence: CDR1 ENHRY, CDR2 SYGVKD. The CDR3 loop spans 15 amino acids. Deletions cut 0 bases from V and 11 bases from J, with 17 bases between.

The chain carries TRBV2 and TRBJ2-7; D is possibly TRBD2 (6 bases). From germline, CDR1 is SNHLY and CDR2 FYNNEI. Trimming removed 0 bases at V and 3 bases at J, with 15 bases between. The CDR3 has 16 residues. The CDR3 bases are TGTGCCAGCAGTGAAGCGGGTTCCGGTAGCGGCTACGAGCAGTACTTC. This translates into CASSEAGSGSGYEQYF.

V is TRBV7-2 and J is TRBJ2-1; D unresolved. CDR3 length equals 13 residues. V lost 3 bases, J lost 7 bases, and 10 bases lay in between. CDR1 SGHTA and CDR2 FQGNSA come from the germline V gene. The CDR3 is CASSLYGVNEQFF. As DNA, the CDR3 is TGTGCCAGCAGCTTGTATGGGGTGAATGAGCAGTTCTTC.

The J gene is TRBJ2-1, the V gene TRBV6-4; D possibly uses TRBD1 or TRBD2 (6 bases each). Germline V gives CDR1 MRHNA, CDR2 SNTAGT. This CDR3 is 17 amino acids long. Trimming removed 6 bases from V and 2 bases from J, with 20 bases in between. In DNA form, the CDR3 reads TGTGCCAGCAGAAGACTTTTGGGGGGCGCGGCCTACAATGAGCAGTTCTTC. As protein: CASRRLLGGAAYNEQFF.

The J gene is TRBJ1-1, the V gene TRBV9, with D tentatively TRBD1 (6 bases). The CDR3 spans 14 residues. V was shortened by 4 bases and J by 5 bases, with 15 bases between the two germline ends. Germline V gene sequence: CDR1 SGDLS, CDR2 YYNGEE. CDR3 sequence: CASSPGGAGTEAFF. The CDR3 nucleotides read TGTGCCAGCAGCCCGGGGGGGGCAGGGACTGAAGCTTTCTTT.

The rearrangement joins TRBV30 to TRBJ1-5; D is unclear. Trimming cost V 3 bases and J 11 bases, with 17 bases left between them. Germline-derived CDR1 and CDR2 are GTSNPN and SVGIG (reference sequence). The CDR3 has 13 amino acids. The CDR3 DNA is TGTGCCTGGAGCGGACGTGTGGGAAGAGCCCAGCATTTT. It is translated as CAWSGRVGRAQHF.

V and J are TRBV30 and TRBJ1-1, with D unclear. Deletions cut 2 bases from V and 1 base from J, with 8 bases between. The CDR3 has 13 residues. CDR1 and CDR2 (germline): GTSNPN, SVGIG (reference sequence). The CDR3 here is CAWSYGGNTEAFF. CDR3 coding DNA: TGTGCCTGGAGTTATGGTGGGAACACTGAAGCTTTCTTT.

The genes are TRBV25-1 and TRBJ1-2, with a weak D call TRBD1 (5 bases). CDR1 and CDR2 (germline): MGHDK, SYGVNS. Trimming removed 2 bases at V and 5 bases at J, with 15 bases between. This CDR3 region has 15 residues. The CDR3: CASSEGHPDLYGYTF. The DNA of the CDR3 is TGTGCCAGCAGTGAAGGACACCCGGACCTATATGGCTACACCTTC.

This rearrangement joins TRBV6-6 to TRBJ2-7; D is uncertain. Germline values: CDR1 MNHNY, CDR2 SVGAGI (reference sequence). With 10 bases removed from V and 6 bases from J, the gap between germline ends came to 13 bases. The CDR3 is made up of 11 amino acids. The chain's CDR3 is CATLVGSEQYF. The CDR3, as DNA: TGTGCCACCTTGGTGGGGTCCGAGCAGTACTTC.

The V call is TRBV11-2, the J call TRBJ1-2, with D hard to call. The germline CDR1 and CDR2 sequences are SGHAT and FQNNGV. This CDR3 has 12 amino acids. Deletions cut 1 base from V and 2 bases from J, with 2 bases between. In DNA form, the CDR3 reads TGTGCCAGCAGCTTAGGAAACTATGGCTACACCTTC. Protein sequence: CASSLGNYGYTF. Combining the CDR3 with reference TRBV11-2 and TRBJ1-2 gives the whole variable domain EAGVAQSPRYKIIEKRQSVAFWCNPISGHATLYWYQQILGQGPKLLIQFQNNGVVDDSQLPKDRFSAERLKGVDSTLKIQPAKLEDSAVYLCASSLGNYGYTFGSGTRLTVV.

The chain employs TRBV9 and TRBJ2-1; D is uncertain. The V end lost 3 bases, the J end lost 4 bases, and 11 bases lay between the germline ends. The CDR3 totals 14 residues. Germline V gene lookup returns CDR1 SGDLS and CDR2 YYNGEE. CDR3 sequence (DNA): TGTGCCAGCAGCGCTCCCGGCGGATACAATGAGCAGTTCTTC. This sequence encodes CASSAPGGYNEQFF.

CDR3 amino acids: CASSLAGDSYEQYF. CDR3 DNA: TGCGCCAGCAGCTTGGCAGGGGACTCCTACGAGCAGTACTTC. The chain links TRBV5-1 to TRBJ2-7; D possibly corresponds to TRBD1 (6 bases). Germline values: CDR1 SGHRS, CDR2 YFSETQ. The CDR3 has 14 residues. Trimming left V 0 bases short and J 0 bases short, with 7 bases between. The whole variable domain, remainder taken from reference TRBV5-1 and TRBJ2-7, is KAGVTQTPRYLIKTRGQQVTLSCSPISGHRSVSWYQQTPGQGLQFLFEYFSETQRNKGNFPGRFSGRQFSNSRSEMNVSTLELGDSALYLCASSLAGDSYEQYFGPGTRLTVT.

This clone was detected once. This chain uses TRBV5-4 with TRBJ1-2, with 7 bases that match TRBD1. The V and J ends lost 0 bases and 4 bases, in that order; junction bases with no gene match: 3. Germline CDR1 SGHNT, CDR2 YYREEE (reference sequence). The CDR3 length is 14 residues. The DNA of the CDR3 is TGTGCCAGCAGCTTGGGACAGGGTGGCTATGGCTACACCTTC. Protein sequence: CASSLGQGGYGYTF.

The rearrangement links TRBV5-1 to TRBJ2-5, with unresolved D. Germline lookup yields CDR1 SGHRS and CDR2 YFSETQ. The CDR3 contains 11 residues. The V and J ends lost 5 bases and 4 bases respectively, with 6 bases between them. DNA for the CDR3: TGCGCCAGCAGGGAAGGAGAGACCCAGTACTTC. Translated: CASREGETQYF.

V gene TRBV15 combines with J gene TRBJ2-3; the D gene could be TRBD1 or TRBD2 (6 bases each). In germline, CDR1 is LNHNV, CDR2 YYDKDF (reference sequence). There are 15 residues in the CDR3. The V end lost 1 base, the J end lost 3 bases, and 11 bases lay between the germline ends. As DNA, the CDR3 is TGTGCCACCAGCAGAGGTGGGGGGCTGACAGATACGCAGTATTTT. Protein: CATSRGGGLTDTQYF.

In DNA form, the CDR3 reads TGTGCCAGCAGTATCGGACCTTATCAGCCCCAGCATTTT. Protein product: CASSIGPYQPQHF. The rearrangement joins TRBV7-9 to TRBJ1-5; D is unresolved. The V gene's germline CDR1 is SEHNR and CDR2 FQNEAQ (reference sequence). Trimming took 6 bases from V and 5 from J, leaving 11 bases between them. The CDR3 spans 13 residues.

V usage is TRBV7-3 and J usage is TRBJ1-6; 9 bases fit TRBD1. This CDR3 contains 17 residues. Germline V gene sequence: CDR1 SGHTA, CDR2 FQGTGA. J gave up 9 bases and V 1 base, and 10 bases lay outside the gene matches. This CDR3 is CASSLNGADRGASPLHF. CDR3 bases: TGTGCCAGCAGCTTAAACGGGGCGGACAGGGGCGCTTCACCCCTCCACTTT.

The J gene is TRBJ2-3, the V gene TRBV7-2; 10 nucleotides match TRBD1. V lost 0 bases to trimming and J lost 3 bases; unmatched junction nucleotides: 6. This CDR3 has 17 residues. Germline-derived CDR1 and CDR2 are SGHTA and FQGNSA. The CDR3 sequence is CASSLAQTGGRTDTQYF. DNA of the CDR3: TGTGCCAGCAGCTTAGCGCAGACAGGGGGCAGGACAGATACGCAGTATTTT.